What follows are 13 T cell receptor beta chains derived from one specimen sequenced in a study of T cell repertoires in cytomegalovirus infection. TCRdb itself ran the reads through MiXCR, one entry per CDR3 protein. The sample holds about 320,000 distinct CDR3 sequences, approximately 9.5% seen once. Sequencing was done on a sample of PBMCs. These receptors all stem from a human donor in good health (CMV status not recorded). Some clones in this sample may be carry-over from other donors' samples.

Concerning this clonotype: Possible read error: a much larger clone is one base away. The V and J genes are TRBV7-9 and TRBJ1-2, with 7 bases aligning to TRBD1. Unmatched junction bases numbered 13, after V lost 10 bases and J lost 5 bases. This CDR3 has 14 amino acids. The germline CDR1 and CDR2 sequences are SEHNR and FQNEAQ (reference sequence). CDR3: CANTLPGRGYGYTF. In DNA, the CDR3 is TGTGCCAACACCTTACCGGGCAGGGGGTATGGCTACACCTTC.

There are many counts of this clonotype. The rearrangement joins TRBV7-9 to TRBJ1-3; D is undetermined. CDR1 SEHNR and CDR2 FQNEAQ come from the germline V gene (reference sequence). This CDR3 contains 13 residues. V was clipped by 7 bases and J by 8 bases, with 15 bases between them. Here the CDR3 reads CASTGPDWDTIYF. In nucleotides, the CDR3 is TGTGCCAGCACGGGTCCTGACTGGGACACCATATATTTT.

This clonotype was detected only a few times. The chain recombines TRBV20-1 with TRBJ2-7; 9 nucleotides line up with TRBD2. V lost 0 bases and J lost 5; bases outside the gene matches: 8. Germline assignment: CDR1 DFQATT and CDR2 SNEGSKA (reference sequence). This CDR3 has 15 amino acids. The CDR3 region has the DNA TGCAGTGCTAGAGAGGGACTAGCACAGTTCAACGAGCAGTACTTC. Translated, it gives CSAREGLAQFNEQYF.

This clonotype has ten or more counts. CDR3 nucleotide sequence: TGTGCCAGCAGCCTCGAGGCGGGCTTTTACTACGAGCAGTACTTC. It is translated as CASSLEAGFYYEQYF. The rearrangement uses TRBV7-2 and TRBJ2-7, with D maybe TRBD2 (5 bases). V was shortened by 5 bases and J by 3 bases, with 17 bases between the two germline ends. Germline values: CDR1 SGHTA, CDR2 FQGNSA. The CDR3 spans 15 residues.

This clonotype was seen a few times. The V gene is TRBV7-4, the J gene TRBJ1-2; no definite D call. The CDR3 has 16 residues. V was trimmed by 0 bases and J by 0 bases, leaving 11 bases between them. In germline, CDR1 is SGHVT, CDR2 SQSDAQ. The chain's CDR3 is CASSLAMVKANYGYTF. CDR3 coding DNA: TGTGCCAGCAGCTTAGCGATGGTCAAGGCTAACTATGGCTACACCTTC.

CDR3 nucleotide sequence: TGCGCCAGCAGCCAAGATACGGCCGCTAAGGCCCTCCACTTT. Translating it yields CASSQDTAAKALHF. This chain joins TRBV4-1 and TRBJ1-6, with D unresolved. The CDR3 spans 14 residues. The V end was cut by 0 bases, the J end by 14 bases, with 14 bases between. Germline CDR1 reads MGHRA; CDR2 reads YSYEKL.

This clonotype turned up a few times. The CDR3, as DNA: TGTGCCAGCAGCTTACGATCCGGGACAGGGGGCTCGAACACTGAAGCTTTCTTT. Translating gives CASSLRSGTGGSNTEAFF. This chain links TRBV9 with TRBJ1-1; the match to TRBD1 covers 12 bases. The germline CDR1 and CDR2 sequences are SGDLS and YYNGEE. The length of the CDR3 is 18 residues. The J segment lost 1 base and the V segment lost 4 bases, leaving 11 bases of the junction unmatched.

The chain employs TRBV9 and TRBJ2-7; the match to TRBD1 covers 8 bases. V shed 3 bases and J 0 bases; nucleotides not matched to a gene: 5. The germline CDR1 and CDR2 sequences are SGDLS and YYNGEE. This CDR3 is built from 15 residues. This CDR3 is CASSARDRSSYEQYF. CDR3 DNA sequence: TGTGCCAGCAGCGCCCGGGACAGGAGCTCCTACGAGCAGTACTTC.

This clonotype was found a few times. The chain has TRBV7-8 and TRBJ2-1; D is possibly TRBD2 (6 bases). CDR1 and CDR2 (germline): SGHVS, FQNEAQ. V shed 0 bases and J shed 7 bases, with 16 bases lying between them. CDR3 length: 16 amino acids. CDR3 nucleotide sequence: TGTGCCAGCAGCTTAGCGCGTGCGGGACCTGTTAATGAGCAGTTCTTC. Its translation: CASSLARAGPVNEQFF.

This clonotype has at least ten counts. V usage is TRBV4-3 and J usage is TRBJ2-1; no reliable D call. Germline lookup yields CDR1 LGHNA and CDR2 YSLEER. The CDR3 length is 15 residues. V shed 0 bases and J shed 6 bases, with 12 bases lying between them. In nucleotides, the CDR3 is TGCGCCAGCAGCCAAGAAGGGCGAACTCGCAATGAGCAGTTCTTC. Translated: CASSQEGRTRNEQFF.

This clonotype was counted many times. The CDR3 loop reads CSVDISGSSYEQYF. The CDR3 nucleotides read TGCAGCGTTGACATAAGCGGATCCTCCTACGAGCAGTACTTC. The chain has TRBV29-1 and TRBJ2-7; tentatively, D is TRBD2 (5 bases). Germline-derived CDR1 and CDR2 are SQVTM and ANQGSEA. The CDR3 loop spans 14 amino acids. Trimming shortened V by 3 bases and J by 0 bases, and 12 bases separated the two germline ends.

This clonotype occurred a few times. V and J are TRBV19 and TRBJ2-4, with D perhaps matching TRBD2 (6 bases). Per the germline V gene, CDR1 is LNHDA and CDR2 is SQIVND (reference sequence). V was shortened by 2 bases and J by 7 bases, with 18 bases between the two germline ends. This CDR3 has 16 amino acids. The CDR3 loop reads CASSITAGPPGNIQYF. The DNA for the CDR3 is TGTGCCAGTAGTATAACGGCGGGACCCCCAGGCAACATTCAGTACTTC.

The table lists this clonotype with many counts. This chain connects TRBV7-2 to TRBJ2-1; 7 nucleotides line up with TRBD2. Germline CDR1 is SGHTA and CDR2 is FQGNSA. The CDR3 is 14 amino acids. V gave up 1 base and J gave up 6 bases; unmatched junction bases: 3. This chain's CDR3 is CASSLGGGANEQFF. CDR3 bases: TGTGCCAGCAGCTTAGGGGGGGGAGCCAATGAGCAGTTCTTC.